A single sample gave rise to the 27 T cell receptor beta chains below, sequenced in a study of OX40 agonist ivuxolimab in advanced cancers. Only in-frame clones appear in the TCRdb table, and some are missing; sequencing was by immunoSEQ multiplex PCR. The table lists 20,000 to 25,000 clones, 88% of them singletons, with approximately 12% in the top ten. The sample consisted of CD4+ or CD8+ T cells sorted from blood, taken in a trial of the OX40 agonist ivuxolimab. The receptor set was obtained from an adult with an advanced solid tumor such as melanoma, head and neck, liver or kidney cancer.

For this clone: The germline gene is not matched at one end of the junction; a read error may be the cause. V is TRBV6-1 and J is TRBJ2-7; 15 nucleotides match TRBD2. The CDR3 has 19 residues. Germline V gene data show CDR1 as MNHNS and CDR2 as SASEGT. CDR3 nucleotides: TGTGCCAGCAGCGAAGGACTAGCGGGAGGGCGGTCGGGGTCCTACGAGCAGTACTTC. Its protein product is CASSEGLAGGRSGSYEQYF.

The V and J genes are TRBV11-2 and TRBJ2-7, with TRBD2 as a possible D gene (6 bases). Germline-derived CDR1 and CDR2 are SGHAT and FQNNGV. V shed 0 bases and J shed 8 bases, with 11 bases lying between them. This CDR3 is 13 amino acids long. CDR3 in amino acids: CASSLEGLTKQYF. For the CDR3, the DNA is TGTGCCAGCAGCTTAGAAGGACTAACGAAGCAGTACTTC.

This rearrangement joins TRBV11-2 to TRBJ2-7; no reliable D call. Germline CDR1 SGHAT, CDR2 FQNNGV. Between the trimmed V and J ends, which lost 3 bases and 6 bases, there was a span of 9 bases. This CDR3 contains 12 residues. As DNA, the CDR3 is TGTGCCAGCAGCTTCAAGGGTCTCGAGCAGTACTTC. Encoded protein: CASSFKGLEQYF.

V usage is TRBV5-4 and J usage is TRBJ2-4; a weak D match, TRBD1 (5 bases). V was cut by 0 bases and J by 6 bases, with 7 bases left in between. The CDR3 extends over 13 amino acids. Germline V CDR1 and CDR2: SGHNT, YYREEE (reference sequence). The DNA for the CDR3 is TGTGCCAGCAGCTTGGAGGGGCGAAACATTCAGTACTTC. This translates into CASSLEGRNIQYF.

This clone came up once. CDR3 protein: CASSAHLSSYNEQFF. The CDR3 coding sequence is TGTGCCAGCAGCGCCCACTTGAGCTCCTACAATGAGCAGTTCTTC. This chain links TRBV9 with TRBJ2-1; D remains ambiguous. Deletions cut 3 bases from V and 0 bases from J, with 10 bases between. This CDR3 has 15 amino acids. Germline CDR1 SGDLS, CDR2 YYNGEE.

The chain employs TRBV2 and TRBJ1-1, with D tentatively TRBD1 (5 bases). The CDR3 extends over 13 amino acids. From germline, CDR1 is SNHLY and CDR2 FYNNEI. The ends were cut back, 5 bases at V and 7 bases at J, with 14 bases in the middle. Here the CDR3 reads CASSPEAQGEAFF. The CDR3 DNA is TGTGCCAGCAGTCCCGAGGCCCAGGGTGAAGCTTTCTTT.

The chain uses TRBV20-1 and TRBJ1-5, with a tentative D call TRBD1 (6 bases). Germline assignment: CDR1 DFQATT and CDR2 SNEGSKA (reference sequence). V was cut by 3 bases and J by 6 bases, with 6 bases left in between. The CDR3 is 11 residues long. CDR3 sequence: CSASRGQPQHF. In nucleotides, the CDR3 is TGCAGTGCTAGCAGGGGTCAGCCCCAGCATTTT.

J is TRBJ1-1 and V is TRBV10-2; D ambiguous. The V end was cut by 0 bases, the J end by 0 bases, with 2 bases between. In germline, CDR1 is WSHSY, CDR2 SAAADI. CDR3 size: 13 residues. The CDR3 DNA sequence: TGCGCCAGCAGTGAGTCCATGAACACTGAAGCTTTCTTT. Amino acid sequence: CASSESMNTEAFF.

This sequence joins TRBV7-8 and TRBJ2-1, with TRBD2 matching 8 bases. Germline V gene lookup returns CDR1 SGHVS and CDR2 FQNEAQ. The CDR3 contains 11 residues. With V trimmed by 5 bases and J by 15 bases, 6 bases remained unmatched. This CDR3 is CASSRGGLWFF. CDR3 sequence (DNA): TGTGCCAGCAGCCGCGGGGGGTTGTGGTTCTTC.

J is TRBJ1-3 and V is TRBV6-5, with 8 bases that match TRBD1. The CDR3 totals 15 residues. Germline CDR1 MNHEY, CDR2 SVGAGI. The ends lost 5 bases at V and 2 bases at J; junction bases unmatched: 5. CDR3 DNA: TGTGCCAGCAGTAGTACAGGGGGAGCTGGAAACACCATATATTTT. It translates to CASSSTGGAGNTIYF.

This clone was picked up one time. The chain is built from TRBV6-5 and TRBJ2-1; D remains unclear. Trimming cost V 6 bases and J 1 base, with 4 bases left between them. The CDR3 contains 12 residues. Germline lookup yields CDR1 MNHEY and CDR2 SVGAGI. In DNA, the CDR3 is TGTGCCAGCAGCAGGTCCTACAATGAGCAGTTCTTC. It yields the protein CASSRSYNEQFF.

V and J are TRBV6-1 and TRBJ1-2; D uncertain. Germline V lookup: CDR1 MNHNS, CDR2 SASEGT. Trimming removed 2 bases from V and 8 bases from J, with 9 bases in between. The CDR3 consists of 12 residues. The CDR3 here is CASSEQAGGYTF. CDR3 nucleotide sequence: TGTGCCAGCAGTGAACAGGCGGGCGGCTACACCTTC.

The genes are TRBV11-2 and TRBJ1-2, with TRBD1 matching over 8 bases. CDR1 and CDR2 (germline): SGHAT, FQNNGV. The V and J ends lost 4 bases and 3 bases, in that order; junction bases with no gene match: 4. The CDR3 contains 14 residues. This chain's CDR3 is CASSSADRDYGYTF. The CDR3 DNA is TGTGCCAGCAGCTCAGCGGACAGGGACTATGGCTACACCTTC.

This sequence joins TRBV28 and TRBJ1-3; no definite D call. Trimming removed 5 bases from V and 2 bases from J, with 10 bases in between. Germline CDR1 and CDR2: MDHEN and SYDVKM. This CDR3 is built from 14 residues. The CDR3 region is CASSPGFTGNTIYF. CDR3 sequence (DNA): TGTGCCAGCAGTCCGGGGTTTACTGGAAACACCATATATTTT.

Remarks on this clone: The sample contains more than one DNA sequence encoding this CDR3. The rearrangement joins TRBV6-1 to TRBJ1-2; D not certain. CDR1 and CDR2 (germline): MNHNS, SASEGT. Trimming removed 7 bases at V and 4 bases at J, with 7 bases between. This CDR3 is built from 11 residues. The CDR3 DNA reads TGTGCCAGCAAGCCAGGCTATGGCTACACCTTC. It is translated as CASKPGYGYTF.

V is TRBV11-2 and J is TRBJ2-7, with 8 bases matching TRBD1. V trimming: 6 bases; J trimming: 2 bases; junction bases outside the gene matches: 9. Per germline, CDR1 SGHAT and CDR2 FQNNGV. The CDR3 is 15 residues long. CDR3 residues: CASRDRGQPTYEQYF. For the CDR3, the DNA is TGTGCCAGCAGAGACAGGGGCCAACCGACCTACGAGCAGTACTTC.

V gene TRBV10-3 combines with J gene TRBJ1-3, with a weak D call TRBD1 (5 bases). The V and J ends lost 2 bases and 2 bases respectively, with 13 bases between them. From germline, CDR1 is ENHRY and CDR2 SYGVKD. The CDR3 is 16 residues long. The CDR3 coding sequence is TGTGCCATCAGTGAGCCCGAGGGGCTAACTGGAAACACCATATATTTT. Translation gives CAISEPEGLTGNTIYF.

In nucleotides, the CDR3 is TGTGCCAGCAGCGTTGGTTCAGGGGGTGAAAAACTGTTTTTT. This sequence encodes CASSVGSGGEKLFF. This chain links TRBV9 with TRBJ1-4; 7 nucleotides match TRBD1. In germline, CDR1 is SGDLS, CDR2 YYNGEE. J was trimmed by 7 bases and V by 2 bases; bases with no gene match: 5. The CDR3 has 14 residues.

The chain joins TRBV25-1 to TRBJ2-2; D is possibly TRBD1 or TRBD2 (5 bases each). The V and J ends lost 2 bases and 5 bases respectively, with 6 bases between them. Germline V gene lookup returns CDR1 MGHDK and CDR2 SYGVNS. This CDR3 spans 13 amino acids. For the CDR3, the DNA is TGTGCCAGCAGTGAAGGGGGTACCGGGGAGCTGTTTTTT. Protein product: CASSEGGTGELFF. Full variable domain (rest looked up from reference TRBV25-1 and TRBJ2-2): EADIYQTPRYLVIGTGKKITLECSQTMGHDKMYWYQQDPGMELHLIHYSYGVNSTEKGDLSSESTVSRIRTEHFPLTLESARPSHTSQYLCASSEGGTGELFFGEGSRLTVL.

The CDR3 bases are TGTGCCAGCAGCTTAGTGACAGGGCATGAAAAACTGTTTTTT. Amino acid sequence: CASSLVTGHEKLFF. This rearrangement joins TRBV7-6 to TRBJ1-4; 7 nucleotides align to TRBD1. The germline CDR1 and CDR2 sequences are SGHVS and FNYEAQ. Trimming took 1 base from V and 6 from J; bases not matched to a gene: 2. This CDR3 contains 14 residues.

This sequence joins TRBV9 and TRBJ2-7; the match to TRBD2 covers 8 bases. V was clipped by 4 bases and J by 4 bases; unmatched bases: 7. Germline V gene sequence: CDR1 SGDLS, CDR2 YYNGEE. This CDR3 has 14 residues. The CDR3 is CASSPAGALYEQYF. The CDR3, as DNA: TGTGCCAGCAGCCCAGCGGGAGCCTTATACGAGCAGTACTTC.

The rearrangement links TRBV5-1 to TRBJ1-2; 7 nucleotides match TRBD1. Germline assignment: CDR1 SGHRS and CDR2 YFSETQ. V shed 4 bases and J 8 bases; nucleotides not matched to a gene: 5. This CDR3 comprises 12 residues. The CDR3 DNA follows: TGCGCCAGCAGCACAGGGGCGCAGGGCTACACCTTC. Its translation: CASSTGAQGYTF.

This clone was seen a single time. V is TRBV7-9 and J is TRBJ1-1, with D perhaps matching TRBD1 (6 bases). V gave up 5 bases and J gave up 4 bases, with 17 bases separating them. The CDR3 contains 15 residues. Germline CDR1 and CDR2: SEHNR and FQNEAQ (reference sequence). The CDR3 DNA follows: TGTGCCAGCAGCCCCCGGGGGCAGGGATCCACTGAAGCTTTCTTT. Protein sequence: CASSPRGQGSTEAFF.

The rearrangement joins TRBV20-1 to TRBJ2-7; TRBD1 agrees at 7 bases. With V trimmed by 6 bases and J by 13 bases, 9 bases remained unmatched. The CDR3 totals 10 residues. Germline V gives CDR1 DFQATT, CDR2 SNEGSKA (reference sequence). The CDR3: CSADIRDRYF. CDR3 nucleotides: TGCAGTGCCGACATCCGGGACAGATACTTC.

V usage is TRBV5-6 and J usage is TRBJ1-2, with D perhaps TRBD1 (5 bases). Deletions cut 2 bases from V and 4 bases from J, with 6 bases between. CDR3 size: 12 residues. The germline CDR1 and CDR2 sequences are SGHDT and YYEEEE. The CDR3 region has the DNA TGTGCCAGCAGCTTCCAGGGCTATGGCTACACCTTC. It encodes CASSFQGYGYTF.

Here the CDR3 DNA reads TGTGCCAGCAGTTCCAACCCAGAAGCCGGGGAGCTGTTTTTT. This gives the protein CASSSNPEAGELFF. The chain recombines TRBV6-6 with TRBJ2-2; D is uncertain. V was trimmed by 4 bases and J by 6 bases, leaving 12 bases between them. Germline V gene lookup returns CDR1 MNHNY and CDR2 SVGAGI (reference sequence). The CDR3 is 14 residues long.

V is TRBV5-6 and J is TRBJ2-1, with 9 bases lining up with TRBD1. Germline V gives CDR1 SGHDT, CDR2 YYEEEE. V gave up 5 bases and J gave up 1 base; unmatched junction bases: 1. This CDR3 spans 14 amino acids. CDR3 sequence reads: CASRGQGSYNEQFF. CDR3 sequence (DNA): TGTGCCAGCAGGGGACAGGGTTCCTACAATGAGCAGTTCTTC.